Included here is one T cell receptor (beta chain) sequence, with context. Method: immunoSEQ multiplex PCR; TCRdb's copy keeps in-frame clones and lacks some. The table lists about 130,000 clones, about 86% of them singletons, with more than 7% in the top ten. CDR3 length equals 16 residues. Trimming pared 6 bases from V and 1 base from J, leaving 19 bases between. Germline assignment: CDR1 KGHSH and CDR2 LQKENI. This sample stems from a study of identifying expanded T cells in peripheral blood. J is TRBJ2-7 and V is TRBV18, with TRBD1 as a possible D gene (5 bases). Source material: blood. This receptor was identified in a person aged 18 to 69 in good health. In nucleotides, the CDR3 is TGTGCCAGCTCCCTCCGGGTGGCAGGGTGGTCCTACGAGCAGTACTTC. Translation gives CASSLRVAGWSYEQYF.